This passage covers 14 T cell receptor beta chains from one sample sequenced in a study of T-cell memory formation after mild COVID-19. Each CDR3 protein is one row after TCRdb ran MiXCR on the 5' RACE reads. The repertoire consists of approximately 350,000 distinct CDR3 sequences, with approximately 27% occurring once and the leading ten covering about 14%. The sample consisted of PBMCs or a T cell subset sorted from them (not recorded which). These receptors were collected from an adult woman who had mild COVID-19 (a few samples of this study predate the infection). Cell type and time point are not known.

This chain uses TRBV12-3 or TRBV12-4 with TRBJ2-5, with 10 bases aligning to TRBD1. With 3 bases clipped from V and 0 bases from J, the junction kept 1 base outside the gene matches. CDR3 size: 15 residues. CDR3 loop: CASSFDRGHQETQYF. CDR3 bases: TGTGCCAGCAGTTTTGACAGGGGGCACCAAGAGACCCAGTACTTC.

This clonotype has a single count. The genes are TRBV20-1 and TRBJ2-3, with 8 bases lining up with TRBD1. The germline gives CDR1 DFQATT, CDR2 SNEGSKA (reference sequence). This CDR3 has 14 residues. With V trimmed by 7 bases and J by 2 bases, 8 bases remained unmatched. CDR3 nucleotide sequence: TGCAGTGTGGGGACAGGATTATCCACAGATACGCAGTATTTT. It specifies CSVGTGLSTDTQYF.

The V call is TRBV1, the J call TRBJ2-7; the table's D gene call, TRBD1, was not cross checked with the DNA. TRBV1 is designated a pseudogene. This CDR3 contains 14 residues. The DNA for the CDR3 is TGCACCAGCAGCCCCTGGACAGGAAACTACGAGCAGTACTTC. It encodes CTSSPWTGNYEQYF.

This clonotype was observed a few times. J is TRBJ2-7 and V is TRBV4-2; 8 nucleotides agree with TRBD2. With V trimmed by 1 base and J by 5 bases, 10 bases remained unmatched. CDR1 is LGHNA and CDR2 is YNFKEQ in the germline V gene. The CDR3 covers 16 residues. The CDR3, as DNA: TGTGCCAGCAGCCAAGGTCCCATAGCGGGGAGCAACGAGCAGTACTTC. This codes for CASSQGPIAGSNEQYF.

The V gene is TRBV6-5, the J gene TRBJ1-3; no definite D call. Trimming took off 0 bases at V and 0 bases at J, with 15 bases between the two ends. The CDR3 covers 18 residues. Germline CDR1 is MNHEY and CDR2 is SVGAGI. The CDR3 region is CASSYSILPGSSGNTIYF. The CDR3 bases are TGTGCCAGCAGTTACTCTATCCTCCCCGGGAGCTCTGGAAACACCATATATTTT.

This clonotype was observed a handful of times. The rearrangement uses TRBV11-2 and TRBJ1-2; a weak D match, TRBD1 (5 bases). The V gene lost 6 bases and the J gene lost 0 bases, with 20 bases spanning the gap. This CDR3 has 17 residues. Germline CDR1 SGHAT, CDR2 FQNNGV. The CDR3: CASRSIKDKPPNYGYTF. The CDR3 nucleotides read TGTGCCAGCAGATCGATAAAGGACAAACCTCCTAACTATGGCTACACCTTC.

CDR3 in amino acids: CASSFGLAGVETQYF. The CDR3 region has the DNA TGTGCCAGCAGCTTCGGGCTAGCGGGAGTTGAGACCCAGTACTTC. The V and J genes are TRBV7-2 and TRBJ2-5; 10 bases fit TRBD2. The trim removed 3 bases at V and 5 bases at J, leaving 6 bases unmatched. The V gene's germline CDR1 is SGHTA and CDR2 FQGNSA. This CDR3 is built from 15 residues. Combining the CDR3 with reference TRBV7-2 and TRBJ2-5 gives the whole variable domain GAGVSQSPSNKVTEKGKDVELRCDPISGHTALYWYRQSLGQGLEFLIYFQGNSAPDKSGLPSDRFSAERTGGSVSTLTIQRTQQEDSAVYLCASSFGLAGVETQYFGPGTRLLVL.

This clonotype was detected only a few times. The CDR3 DNA follows: TGTGCCAGCAGCCCATTAGGACAGGAGGTTGAAGCTTTCTTT. The encoded protein is CASSPLGQEVEAFF. The genes are TRBV11-1 and TRBJ1-1; 7 nucleotides align to TRBD1. Germline-derived CDR1 and CDR2 are SGHAT and FQDESV (reference sequence). V gave up 5 bases and J gave up 7 bases; unmatched junction bases: 10. There are 14 residues in the CDR3. Complete variable domain (other parts from reference TRBV11-1 and TRBJ1-1): EAEVAQSPRYKITEKSQAVAFWCDPISGHATLYWYRQILGQGPELLVQFQDESVVDDSQLPKDRFSAERLKGVDSTLKIQPAELGDSAMYLCASSPLGQEVEAFFGQGTRLTVV.

The chain couples TRBV7-2 to TRBJ1-2; TRBD1 aligns across 7 bases. The germline V gene encodes CDR1 SGHTA and CDR2 FQGNSA. This CDR3 has 14 amino acids. Trimming took 3 bases from V and 6 from J; bases not matched to a gene: 7. CDR3 nucleotides: TGTGCCAGCAGCTTTGACAGGGCGAGCAATGGCTACACCTTC. Protein product: CASSFDRASNGYTF.

The rearrangement joins TRBV7-6 to TRBJ2-1; D gene uncertain. Trimming cost V 1 base and J 4 bases, with 17 bases left between them. CDR3 length: 17 residues. The germline gives CDR1 SGHVS, CDR2 FNYEAQ. The CDR3 is CASSLDLRSPNYNEQFF. The CDR3 DNA follows: TGTGCCAGCAGCTTAGATCTGCGGAGCCCGAATTACAATGAGCAGTTCTTC. Using reference TRBV7-6 and TRBJ2-1 for the parts outside the CDR3, the full variable domain is GAGVSQSPRYKVTKRGQDVALRCDPISGHVSLYWYRQALGQGPEFLTYFNYEAQQDKSGLPNDRFSAERPEGSISTLTIQRTEQRDSAMYRCASSLDLRSPNYNEQFFGPGTRLTVL.

The chain has TRBV3-1 and TRBJ2-3; 15 bases align to TRBD2. Per germline, CDR1 LGHDT and CDR2 YNNKEL (reference sequence). V lost 4 bases to trimming and J lost 5 bases; unmatched junction nucleotides: 13. The CDR3 is 19 residues long. In DNA form, the CDR3 reads TGTGCCAGCAGCCTCACCTGGACTAGCGGGAGGGTCCCGGAAGATACGCAGTATTTT. Translation gives CASSLTWTSGRVPEDTQYF.

This clonotype was picked up a small number of times. The chain uses TRBV29-1 and TRBJ2-3; 8 bases map to TRBD2. CDR3 length equals 16 residues. Germline CDR1 and CDR2: SQVTM and ANQGSEA. J gave up 1 base and V 4 bases, and 10 bases lay outside the gene matches. The DNA of the CDR3 is TGCAGCGTTGCTTTTGGAGCGGGGGTCCGCACAGATACGCAGTATTTT. Translating gives CSVAFGAGVRTDTQYF.

The rearrangement links TRBV12-3 or TRBV12-4 to TRBJ2-1; no definite D call. Trimming took 6 bases from V and 15 from J, leaving 18 bases between them. The CDR3 spans 12 residues. CDR3 loop: CASSPVGSGGFF. The CDR3 DNA follows: TGTGCCAGCAGCCCTGTGGGGTCCGGTGGGTTCTTC.

This clonotype occurred many times. The chain links TRBV29-1 to TRBJ2-1, with a weak D call TRBD2 (5 bases). Trimming stripped 7 bases from V and 0 bases from J, with 10 bases between. The germline gives CDR1 SQVTM, CDR2 ANQGSEA. This CDR3 region has 13 residues. The CDR3 bases are TGCAGCGGCCGAGGGAGCTCCTACAATGAGCAGTTCTTC. This codes for CSGRGSSYNEQFF.